These T cell receptor beta chains were read from a single sample in a study of T-cell reconstitution after alpha-beta-depleted transplantation in children. TCRdb re-analysed the PCR reads in MiXCR, keeping a single row per CDR3 protein. The sample consists of over 85,000 distinct CDR3 sequences, 4.5% to 7.5% of them appearing once. The sample in question was PBMCs, mostly from graft donor cells, obtained 60 days after TCRalphabeta/CD19-depleted stem cell transplant. These receptors all stem from a female patient aged 2 to 10 who had a stem cell transplant for Fanconi anemia, so the T cells may come from the graft donor. Both conserved end residues are part of each CDR3.

CDR3aa: CASSLTGLAGPDLYNEQFF
len: 19
v_gene: TRBV12-3/TRBV12-4

CDR3aa: CASSQVLQGLSFF
len: 13
v_gene: TRBV4-2

CDR3aa: CASSPPWGDTQYF
len: 13
v_gene: TRBV27

CDR3aa: CSARDGPFSYNEQFF
len: 15
v_gene: TRBV20-1

CDR3aa: CASSPGTATNYGYTF
len: 15
v_gene: TRBV5-4

CDR3aa: CSSIQGYEQYF
len: 11
v_gene: TRBV20-1

CDR3aa: CASSLSYLPNEQYF
len: 14
v_gene: TRBV28

CDR3aa: CASSLGFLGETQYF
len: 14
v_gene: TRBV11-2

CDR3aa: CASSLVGNYGYTF
len: 13
v_gene: TRBV7-2

CDR3aa: CSARPNSIISGLRNNEQFF
len: 19
v_gene: TRBV20-1

CDR3aa: CASSEESEDTQYF
len: 13
v_gene: TRBV2

CDR3aa: CASSPVTFTDTQYF
len: 14
v_gene: TRBV7-9

CDR3aa: CASSLGTATSLGLADTQYF
len: 19
v_gene: TRBV5-1

CDR3aa: CASSGRRLNRGEGQPQHF
len: 18
v_gene: TRBV2

CDR3aa: CASSFPAGATLANTGELLF
len: 19
v_gene: TRBV5-1

CDR3aa: CASSINRDRVSEQYF
len: 15
v_gene: TRBV27

CDR3aa: CASSPLPPNEQFF
len: 13
v_gene: TRBV27

CDR3aa: CASSQPGLAGGETQYF
len: 16
v_gene: TRBV13

CDR3aa: CATNTDTQYF
len: 10
v_gene: TRBV12-3/TRBV12-4

CDR3aa: CASSPRGPTSGGQFF
len: 15
v_gene: TRBV28

CDR3aa: CAVTNEGGPRGELFF
len: 15
v_gene: TRBV6-1

CDR3aa: CASRLAGVDEQYF
len: 13
v_gene: TRBV5-5

CDR3aa: CASSIRLAGGGDTQYF
len: 16
v_gene: TRBV19

CDR3aa: CASSQKGTDSTDTQYF
len: 16
v_gene: TRBV14

CDR3aa: CASSPRGTYEQYF
len: 13
v_gene: TRBV3-1

CDR3aa: CASSLARLASSYNEQFF
len: 17
v_gene: TRBV7-2

CDR3aa: CASSQDGTGGRSYNEQFF
len: 18
v_gene: TRBV4-2

CDR3aa: CSAGLTNTGELFF
len: 13
v_gene: TRBV29-1

CDR3aa: CASTLPLAEQETQYF
len: 15
v_gene: TRBV7-2

CDR3aa: CASSALAGLTRTQYF
len: 15
v_gene: TRBV28

CDR3aa: CASSQDPLAGSSDTQYF
len: 17
v_gene: TRBV3-1

CDR3aa: CASSLDSLTTAFF
len: 13
v_gene: TRBV7-2

CDR3aa: CASSQDGLAGRPGETQYF
len: 18
v_gene: TRBV14

CDR3aa: CASSFAGTPYF
len: 11
v_gene: TRBV6-1

CDR3aa: CASSFTGPRNTEAFF
len: 15
v_gene: TRBV5-1

CDR3aa: CASQGQPYGYTF
len: 12
v_gene: TRBV2

CDR3aa: CASRGGVWEQFF
len: 12
v_gene: TRBV2

CDR3aa: CASGIMGLNQPQHF
len: 14
v_gene: TRBV12-3/TRBV12-4

CDR3aa: CASSPPLTGSSPLHF
len: 15
v_gene: TRBV3-1

CDR3aa: CASSLGGVRTDTQYF
len: 15
v_gene: TRBV5-1

CDR3aa: CASSLASVSDGTDTQYF
len: 17
v_gene: TRBV7-9

CDR3aa: CASRDPGLLNEKLFF
len: 15
v_gene: TRBV2

CDR3aa: CASSPLTSTDTQYF
len: 14
v_gene: TRBV7-2

CDR3aa: CASRDFRVGEAFF
len: 13
v_gene: TRBV12-3/TRBV12-4

CDR3aa: CASSEQALYINEQYF
len: 15
v_gene: TRBV6-1

CDR3aa: CASTPSGGPYNEQFF
len: 15
v_gene: TRBV12-3/TRBV12-4

CDR3aa: CASSSLSRVGGLRDTQYF
len: 18
v_gene: TRBV7-9

CDR3aa: CASSLNLIRTEQFF
len: 14
v_gene: TRBV5-6

CDR3aa: CAWSPTTDTQYF
len: 12
v_gene: TRBV30

CDR3aa: CSALDRGTHEQYF
len: 13
v_gene: TRBV20-1

CDR3aa: CASSSQGANEQFF
len: 13
v_gene: TRBV7-8

CDR3aa: CASSFSPGLGMGTYEQYF
len: 18
v_gene: TRBV5-4

CDR3aa: CASSLVVASYNEQFF
len: 15
v_gene: TRBV5-1

CDR3aa: CASSLAPGTWPGELFF
len: 16
v_gene: TRBV5-1

CDR3aa: CASRQWGLTGNTIYF
len: 15
v_gene: TRBV12-3/TRBV12-4

CDR3aa: CASSSRLKQVPEETQYF
len: 17
v_gene: TRBV28

CDR3aa: CASSLGTQGGNSPLHF
len: 16
v_gene: TRBV5-6

CDR3aa: CASSPRHNSPLHF
len: 13
v_gene: TRBV5-1

CDR3aa: CASSLRGGGNEQFF
len: 14
v_gene: TRBV7-3

CDR3aa: CASSTPYAGTSGRVYEQYF
len: 19
v_gene: TRBV11-2